This note documents a single T cell receptor beta chain sequence. This CDR3 is built from 11 residues. Germline V gene lookup returns CDR1 LGHNA and CDR2 YNFKEQ. Trimming took off 1 base at V and 6 bases at J, with 4 bases between the two ends. Assay: immunoSEQ multiplex PCR; the TCRdb copy retains only in-frame clones and omits some. Counted here are about 110,000 clones, 85% to 90% occurring once; the ten biggest clones make up roughly 3.5%. The sample comes from a study of control samples from healthy donors and cancer patients. This rearrangement joins TRBV4-2 to TRBJ2-7; D uncertain. This TCR derives from an older woman with lung cancer. Material for sequencing was PBMCs. CDR3 protein: CASSQASEQYF. CDR3 DNA: TGTGCCAGCAGCCAAGCTTCCGAGCAGTACTTC.